The sequence of this T cell receptor (beta chain) was determined in a study of spatial heterogeneity in lung cancer. This clonotype came up a few times. The antigen is unknown. Study-wide findings and caveats: Tracking of ubiquitous and regional nonsynonymous mutations by counts of ubiquitous and regional expanded TCRs, respectively, was seen. Mutation tallies in tumors tracked expanded intratumoral alpha and beta TCR counts.

Every molecule of TCR cDNA had its own unique molecular identifier. TCRdb processed the 5' RACE reads anew with MiXCR; each CDR3 protein has one entry. The repertoire holds nearly 25,000 distinct CDR3 sequences, around 8.5% seen once, with around 7% in the top ten. Germline CDR1 is MNHNS and CDR2 is SASEGT. CDR3 length: 13 residues. V was pared by 4 bases and J by 13 bases, with 7 bases of the junction left unmatched. Documented time point: sample taken at primary tumor resection. A total of more than 65 untreated early-stage non-small cell lung cancer patients served as donors. Researchers sequenced whole RNA taken from tumor, nontumor lung or frozen PBMC without sorting.

This TCR derives from a male donor with early-stage non-small cell lung cancer. The chain is built from TRBV6-1 and TRBJ2-1, with 10 bases fitting TRBD1. The material sequenced was lung tumor tissue, taken at surgery. In nucleotides, the CDR3 is TGTGCCAGCAGTGGGCAGACAGGGGGCCGTCAGTTCTTC. Residues: CASSGQTGGRQFF.